This is a list of T cell receptor beta chains from one sample in a study of somatic mutations in cytotoxic T cells in rheumatoid arthritis. Here immunoSEQ multiplex PCR was the method, and the copy in TCRdb shows in-frame clones only, minus some. The sample carries more than 12,000 clones, about 93% recorded once. Sequenced sample: CD4+ T cells sorted from blood. Receptors originate from a man aged 70-80 years with rheumatoid arthritis. The CDR3 runs from the conserved cysteine through the conserved F or W. A D gene is named only where the DNA matches it firmly. For some rows the clone size is stated as once, few or many, or as a class when expanded; others skip it.

-	TRBJ2-6	-	TRBV28	TGTGCCACCTCATTGGGAGACTCTGGGGCCAACGTCCTGACTTTC	CATSLGDSGANVLTF
-	TRBJ1-1	TRBD1	TRBV25-1	TGTGCCAGCAGTGAGCATGGGACAGGGGGGAACACTGAAGCTTTCTTT	CASSEHGTGGNTEAFF
-	TRBJ2-5	TRBD1	TRBV15	TGTGCCACCAGCAGAGTGGGACAGGGAGCCGTGAAAGAGACCCAGTACTTC	CATSRVGQGAVKETQYF
-	TRBJ1-6	-	TRBV2	TGTGCCAGCACCGCGGGGTTCCTTAATTCACCCCTCCACTTT	CASTAGFLNSPLHF
-	TRBJ1-6	-	TRBV5-1	TGCGCCAGCAGCTTGGAGTTACAGGGCCCCCCTAATAATTCACCCCTCCACTTT	CASSLELQGPPNNSPLHF
-	TRBJ1-5	TRBD1	TRBV27	TGTGCCAGCAGTCTACAGGGGGCCACAGGCCAGCCCCAGCATTTT	CASSLQGATGQPQHF
once	TRBJ1-3	-	TRBV12-5	TGTGCTAGTGGCCCCAGGAACGGTGGAAACACCATATATTTT	CASGPRNGGNTIYF
-	TRBJ2-7	TRBD1	TRBV25-1	TGTGCCAGCAGTGCGCCACAGGGGGCCTCCTACGAGCAGTACTTC	CASSAPQGASYEQYF
-	TRBJ2-3	TRBD2	TRBV11-1	TGTGCCAGCAGCCCCTCCCTCGTAGCGGGGCCTCGTGATACGCAGTATTTT	CASSPSLVAGPRDTQYF
-	TRBJ2-3	TRBD2	TRBV7-3	TGTGCCAGCGGGTGGGAGGGTGGTGGTACGCAGTATTTT	CASGWEGGGTQYF
-	TRBJ1-1	-	TRBV19	TGTGCCAGTAGTCCCTCACAGGGAGGGGGGAACACTGAAGCTTTCTTT	CASSPSQGGGNTEAFF
-	TRBJ2-7	TRBD2	TRBV5-1	TGCGCCAGCAGCCCGACTAGCGGGGGATCCTACGAGCAGTACTTC	CASSPTSGGSYEQYF
-	TRBJ1-5	-	TRBV21-1	TGTGCCAGCAGCAGTGGTCCCGGGACAGGGGATCAGCCCCAGCATTTT	CASSSGPGTGDQPQHF
-	TRBJ2-5	TRBD2	TRBV10-2	TGCGCCAGTCGACTAGCGGGAGTAGAGACCCAGTACTTC	CASRLAGVETQYF
-	TRBJ2-1	-	TRBV30	TGTGCCTGGAGTGTCTCCTTCCCTCCCCAGTTCTTC	CAWSVSFPPQFF
-	TRBJ2-7	-	TRBV18	TGTGCCAGCTCACCAATGCCAGTCTACGAGCAGTACTTC	CASSPMPVYEQYF
-	TRBJ1-6	TRBD1	TRBV25-1	TGTGCCAGCAGACCCTCACCGGGACAGGCAGATTCACCCCTCCACTTT	CASRPSPGQADSPLHF
-	TRBJ2-1	TRBD2	TRBV6-1	TGTGCCAGCAGTGCCGGTGCAGAACTAGCGTCGATCTCCTACAATGAGCAGTTCTTC	CASSAGAELASISYNEQFF
once	TRBJ2-5	TRBD1	TRBV7-6	TGTGCCAGCAGCTTACCCGTAGGACAGGGGTGGGAGACCCAGTACTTC	CASSLPVGQGWETQYF
-	TRBJ1-1	-	TRBV6-5	TGTGCCAGCAGTTCTTTAGCAGAATACACTGAAGCTTTCTTT	CASSSLAEYTEAFF
-	TRBJ2-7	-	TRBV5-5	TGTGCCAGCAGCTCCCGGACCAGTCGCGGGACGGCCTACGAGCAGTACTTC	CASSSRTSRGTAYEQYF
-	TRBJ1-6	-	TRBV30	TGTGCCTGGAGTGCCTTGGCGGGATATAATTCACCCCTCCACTTT	CAWSALAGYNSPLHF
-	TRBJ2-7	TRBD1	TRBV13	TGTGCCAGCAGCTCAAACAGGGGGCCCTACGAGCAGTACTTC	CASSSNRGPYEQYF
-	TRBJ2-5	-	TRBV19	TGTGCCAGTAGTATGCCAGGACAAGAGACCCAGTACTTC	CASSMPGQETQYF
-	TRBJ1-4	-	TRBV11-2	TGTGCCAGCAGCCTCGGCGGGAGCCATGAAAAACTGTTTTTT	CASSLGGSHEKLFF
-	TRBJ2-2	-	TRBV7-9	TGTGCCAGCAGCTTTTCCGACAGGTCCGGGGAGCTGTTTTTT	CASSFSDRSGELFF
-	TRBJ2-4	TRBD2	TRBV7-2	TGTGCCAGCAGCTTATATAGCGGGGGAGCCAAAAACATTCAGTACTTC	CASSLYSGGAKNIQYF
-	TRBJ2-3	TRBD2	TRBV6-1	TGTGCCAGCAGTGACAGGACTAGCGGGGGTCTCGCCCCGCAGTATTTT	CASSDRTSGGLAPQYF
-	TRBJ1-1	-	TRBV7-9	TGTGCCAGCAGCTTAGGGGCATGGGCAGGGAACACTGAAGCTTTCTTT	CASSLGAWAGNTEAFF
-	TRBJ1-5	TRBD1	TRBV7-2	TGTGCCAGCAGCCTGACAGGGGGAAATCAGCCCCAGCATTTT	CASSLTGGNQPQHF
-	TRBJ2-1	TRBD1	TRBV28	TGTGCCAGCAGCCTGGGACAGGGGCGGTACAATGAGCAGTTCTTC	CASSLGQGRYNEQFF
-	TRBJ2-4	-	TRBV7-9	TGTGCCAGCAGCTCCCCGTCAGGGGGACTAGCCAAAAACATTCAGTACTTC	CASSSPSGGLAKNIQYF
-	TRBJ2-7	TRBD2	TRBV5-6	TGTGCCAGCAGCCCGGGGGGAGCGCCGTCCTACGAGCAGTACTTC	CASSPGGAPSYEQYF
-	TRBJ2-1	TRBD2	TRBV11-2	TGTGCCAGCAGCTTCTGGACTAGCGGGGCTAATGAGCAGTTCTTC	CASSFWTSGANEQFF
-	TRBJ1-1	-	TRBV5-1	TGCGCCAGCAGCTTAGGCGGGTTAGGTACTGAAGCTTTCTTT	CASSLGGLGTEAFF
-	TRBJ2-1	-	TRBV4-2	TGTGCCAGCAGCCAAGCATCGCTAAAGCAGTTCTTC	CASSQASLKQFF
-	TRBJ2-3	TRBD2	TRBV9	TGTGCCAGCAGCGAGAGGGGGGGGATAGCGGGAGGGATCGGTAAAGATACGCAGTATTTT	CASSERGGIAGGIGKDTQYF
-	TRBJ1-5	-	TRBV6-6	TGTGCCAGCAGTTACTCGGGACACAGCAATCAGCCCCAGCATTTT	CASSYSGHSNQPQHF
-	TRBJ2-6	TRBD1	TRBV5-1	TGCGCCAGCAGCTTGCCCACAGGGGCTGGGGCCAACGTCCTGACTTTC	CASSLPTGAGANVLTF
-	TRBJ1-2	-	TRBV30	TGTGCCTGGAGTGACCATAGTTGGGGGCCAGGCGGTGGCTACACCTTC	CAWSDHSWGPGGGYTF
once	TRBJ2-5	TRBD2	TRBV6-1	TGTGCCAGCAGCCCCTTGCGGGAGGCGGGGGAGACCCAGTACTTC	CASSPLREAGETQYF
-	TRBJ2-3	-	TRBV28	TGTGCCAGCAGTTCCCCCGCGGGGCGGAGGACAGATACGCAGTATTTT	CASSSPAGRRTDTQYF
-	TRBJ1-5	-	TRBV5-1	TGCGCCAGCAGCGTAGGAGGGCGCTCAGATAGCAATCAGCCCCAGCATTTT	CASSVGGRSDSNQPQHF
-	TRBJ1-1	-	TRBV25-1	TGTGCCAGCAGTGCGCCAGGTCGGAACACTGAAGCTTTCTTT	CASSAPGRNTEAFF
-	TRBJ1-5	-	TRBV6-4	TGTGCCAGCAGTGACTCAGGCAGGGGTTCCGAGGACAATCAGCCCCAGCATTTT	CASSDSGRGSEDNQPQHF
once	TRBJ2-5	-	TRBV7-8	TGTGCCAGCAGCGCAAATAGTCCAATTGGGGGGGCGGAAGAGACCCAGTACTTC	CASSANSPIGGAEETQYF
-	TRBJ2-2	TRBD1	TRBV25-1	TGTGCCAGCAGTGAATTTGACAGGGCAGGTGGGGAGCTGTTTTTT	CASSEFDRAGGELFF
once	TRBJ1-2	-	TRBV7-2	TGTGCCAGCAGCTCCGGACAGTTCTATGGCTACACCTTC	CASSSGQFYGYTF
-	TRBJ2-5	-	TRBV19	TGTGCCAGTAGTAAGAGGCAGCAAGAGACCCAGTACTTC	CASSKRQQETQYF
once	TRBJ2-7	TRBD1	TRBV11-2	TGTGACAGTAGCATAAGGGGGCAGTCGAACGAGCAGTACTTC	CDSSIRGQSNEQYF
-	TRBJ2-5	TRBD1	TRBV2	TGTGCCAGCACCTCTACCCCAGGGGGAGAGACCCAGTACTTC	CASTSTPGGETQYF
-	TRBJ2-5	TRBD1	TRBV18	TGTGCCAGCTCACCCGGGACAGGGGACGGAGAGACCCAGTACTTC	CASSPGTGDGETQYF